Presented here are 24 T cell receptor beta chains from one specimen sequenced in a study of technical replicates of blood from a few donors. Repertoires were generated with immunoSEQ multiplex PCR, while TCRdb's copy carries only in-frame clones and drops some. The sample includes some 83,000 clones, more than 90% of them seen just once. Material: T cells isolated from PBMCs. These receptors were collected from a human donor in good health.

This chain joins TRBV14 and TRBJ1-1; 8 bases line up with TRBD1. V gave up 6 bases and J gave up 1 base; unmatched junction bases: 7. The CDR3 is 15 residues long. Germline loops: CDR1 SGHDN, CDR2 FVKESK. The CDR3 loop reads CASRKTGAANTEAFF. The CDR3, as DNA: TGTGCCAGCAGAAAGACAGGGGCCGCGAACACTGAAGCTTTCTTT.

The chain uses TRBV12-5 and TRBJ2-7, with TRBD2 identical over 9 bases. Losses at the gene ends were 1 base for V and 3 bases for J; bases not matched to a gene: 10. The CDR3 is 17 residues long. Germline assignment: CDR1 LGHNT and CDR2 FRNRAP. DNA for the CDR3: TGTGCTAGTGGTTTGGGCCAAAAGACTAGCGGACTCTACGAGCAGTACTTC. Its translation: CASGLGQKTSGLYEQYF.

V and J are TRBV10-1 and TRBJ2-2; the match to TRBD2 covers 9 bases. The CDR3 length is 15 residues. After removal of 3 bases from V and 6 bases from J, the junction contained 5 bases not matched to a gene. The germline gives CDR1 WNHNN, CDR2 SYGVQD (reference sequence). The CDR3 nucleotides are TGCGCCAGCAGTGATGGGACTAGCCTCGCCGGGGAGCTGTTTTTT. Encoded protein: CASSDGTSLAGELFF.

CDR3 residues: CASSLWAGRGETQYF. The CDR3 bases are TGTGCCAGCAGTTTATGGGCCGGTCGGGGGGAGACCCAGTACTTC. The V call is TRBV27, the J call TRBJ2-5; the D gene is possibly TRBD2 (6 bases). CDR3 length: 15 amino acids. Trimming removed 1 base from V and 5 bases from J, with 14 bases in between. The germline V gene encodes CDR1 MNHEY and CDR2 SMNVEV (reference sequence).

The chain joins TRBV9 to TRBJ1-2; D possibly corresponds to TRBD1 (5 bases). The CDR3 covers 12 residues. The ends were cut back, 1 base at V and 8 bases at J, with 9 bases in the middle. Germline CDR1 and CDR2: SGDLS and YYNGEE. CDR3 sequence: CASSVQGGGYTF. CDR3 bases: TGTGCCAGCAGCGTACAGGGAGGAGGCTACACCTTC.

This clone has just one count. The chain combines TRBV15 with TRBJ2-1; D remains ambiguous. Trimming removed 5 bases at V and 0 bases at J, with 17 bases between. This CDR3 has 17 residues. Germline CDR1 is LNHNV and CDR2 is YYDKDF (reference sequence). The CDR3 DNA reads as TGTGCCACCAGCGCCCCGTACGCGGCCAGCTCCTACAATGAGCAGTTCTTC. Encoded protein: CATSAPYAASSYNEQFF.

V gene TRBV10-3 combines with J gene TRBJ2-3, with 7 bases matching TRBD2. The germline gives CDR1 ENHRY, CDR2 SYGVKD. The CDR3 runs to 14 residues. Germline trimming cut 5 bases from V and 2 bases from J; bases unmatched to any gene: 4. The CDR3 bases are TGTGCCATCAGTCTAGCGGAGGACACAGATACGCAGTATTTT. It codes for CAISLAEDTDTQYF.

This chain joins TRBV19 and TRBJ1-2; D unclear. Germline values: CDR1 LNHDA, CDR2 SQIVND (reference sequence). The CDR3 contains 17 residues. Trimming left V 5 bases short and J 4 bases short, with 23 bases between. The CDR3 sequence: CASSPGWFGEEIYGYTF. CDR3 DNA sequence: TGTGCCAGTAGTCCCGGTTGGTTCGGAGAGGAGATCTATGGCTACACCTTC.

This clone was found a few times. The CDR3 sequence is CASSAGLSSRTIYF. The CDR3 nucleotides read TGTGCCAGCAGTGCAGGACTGAGCTCACGCACCATATATTTT. The chain uses TRBV2 and TRBJ1-3; D uncertain. Trimming left V 4 bases short and J 9 bases short, with 16 bases between. The germline V gene has CDR1 SNHLY and CDR2 FYNNEI. The CDR3 sequence is 14 residues long.

The CDR3 here is CASTPGQGADGYTF. The CDR3, as DNA: TGCGCCAGCACCCCAGGACAGGGGGCTGATGGCTACACCTTC. V and J are TRBV5-1 and TRBJ1-2, with 11 bases matching TRBD1. Germline V CDR1 and CDR2: SGHRS, YFSETQ. V lost 6 bases, J lost 6 bases, and 7 bases stayed unmatched. The CDR3 is 14 amino acids.

This clone was picked up one time. The chain has TRBV7-3 and TRBJ1-1; D unclear. V was pared by 0 bases and J by 5 bases, with 7 bases between. The CDR3 covers 13 residues. Germline V CDR1 and CDR2: SGHTA, FQGTGA. The CDR3 protein is CASSLTSRTEAFF. The CDR3 bases are TGTGCCAGCAGCTTAACGTCTAGGACTGAAGCTTTCTTT.

The chain recombines TRBV7-6 with TRBJ2-1, with 8 bases fitting TRBD2. The CDR3 is made up of 17 amino acids. The V segment lost 2 bases and the J segment 8 bases; nucleotides outside the gene matches: 14. CDR1 and CDR2 from the germline V gene are SGHVS and FNYEAQ. This CDR3 reads CASSLPLAGLDLDEQFF. Here the CDR3 DNA reads TGTGCCAGCAGCTTACCACTGGCGGGACTAGATCTGGATGAGCAGTTCTTC.

The J gene is TRBJ2-7, the V gene TRBV5-1; tentative D call: TRBD2 (5 bases). Per the germline V gene, CDR1 is SGHRS and CDR2 is YFSETQ. CDR3 length equals 14 residues. V was clipped by 3 bases and J by 0 bases, with 10 bases between them. The CDR3 DNA is TGCGCCAGCAGCTCGGACTTTAGCTCCTACGAGCAGTACTTC. This codes for CASSSDFSSYEQYF.

This chain uses TRBV18 with TRBJ1-5; TRBD1 is a possible D gene (5 bases). This CDR3 has 18 residues. V lost 1 base and J lost 0, with 16 bases in between. Germline V gene data show CDR1 as KGHSH and CDR2 as LQKENI. Written as DNA, the CDR3 is TGTGCCAGCTCACCACAGCAGGTGAAGGGGTATAGCAATCAGCCCCAGCATTTT. Translation gives CASSPQQVKGYSNQPQHF.

This rearrangement joins TRBV4-2 to TRBJ1-1; TRBD1 matches at 9 bases. Germline values: CDR1 LGHNA, CDR2 YNFKEQ. The CDR3 has 14 amino acids. V was pared by 4 bases and J by 3 bases, with 3 bases of the junction left unmatched. This CDR3 is CASSLNRGHTEAFF. The CDR3 nucleotides are TGTGCCAGCAGCCTCAACAGGGGGCACACTGAAGCTTTCTTT.

The V call is TRBV5-4, the J call TRBJ2-7; 9 positions agree with TRBD1. J gave up 2 bases and V 4 bases, and 4 bases lay outside the gene matches. Germline assignment: CDR1 SGHNT and CDR2 YYREEE (reference sequence). CDR3 length equals 14 residues. The CDR3 protein is CASSPGQGAYEQYF. In DNA form, the CDR3 reads TGTGCCAGCAGCCCGGGACAGGGTGCCTACGAGCAGTACTTC.

V and J are TRBV7-8 and TRBJ2-7; the D gene is possibly TRBD1 (6 bases). Germline values: CDR1 SGHVS, CDR2 FQNEAQ. This CDR3 is built from 16 residues. Trimming shortened V by 5 bases and J by 2 bases, and 19 bases separated the two germline ends. The CDR3 reads CASSNLGQQKAYEQYF. The CDR3 DNA reads as TGTGCCAGCAGCAATCTAGGACAGCAGAAGGCCTACGAGCAGTACTTC.

This chain links TRBV2 with TRBJ1-2; 9 bases map to TRBD1. Trimming removed 7 bases from V and 7 bases from J; junction bases left unmatched: 10. This CDR3 is 14 amino acids long. Germline CDR1 and CDR2: SNHLY and FYNNEI. The CDR3 region has the DNA TGTGCCAGCAATTACCGGGACAGGGAAGGTGGCTACACCTTC. Its translation: CASNYRDREGGYTF.

The chain recombines TRBV6-5 with TRBJ1-4; 8 positions match TRBD1. The length of the CDR3 is 15 residues. Trimming took 4 bases from V and 4 from J; bases not matched to a gene: 5. Germline loops: CDR1 MNHEY, CDR2 SVGAGI. CDR3 in DNA: TGTGCCAGCAGTTCCGGACAGGGCGTTAATGAAAAACTGTTTTTT. Translating it yields CASSSGQGVNEKLFF.

The chain links TRBV27 to TRBJ1-5; 10 bases match TRBD1. The CDR3 extends over 14 amino acids. Germline trimming cut 6 bases from V and 7 bases from J; bases unmatched to any gene: 6. The germline V gene has CDR1 MNHEY and CDR2 SMNVEV (reference sequence). The CDR3 DNA follows: TGTGCCAGCAGCTGGGACAGGGGCGGACAGCCCCAGCATTTT. It specifies CASSWDRGGQPQHF.

The rearrangement joins TRBV27 to TRBJ1-4, with D tentatively TRBD1 (6 bases). This CDR3 is built from 15 residues. V lost 2 bases and J lost 8, with 15 bases in between. Germline CDR1 MNHEY, CDR2 SMNVEV (reference sequence). The CDR3 sequence: CASSLTGFGREKLFF. DNA for the CDR3: TGTGCCAGCAGTTTAACAGGGTTCGGTCGGGAAAAACTGTTTTTT.

This chain uses TRBV7-9 with TRBJ2-1, with 9 positions matching TRBD2. Germline trimming cut 5 bases from V and 6 bases from J; bases unmatched to any gene: 11. The CDR3 runs to 16 residues. Looked up from germline, CDR1 is SEHNR and CDR2 is FQNEAQ (reference sequence). The DNA for the CDR3 is TGTGCCAGCAGCACCTCTTTGCGGGGGGGCCTCAATGAGCAGTTCTTC. Amino acids: CASSTSLRGGLNEQFF.

V gene TRBV5-5 combines with J gene TRBJ2-5; perhaps TRBD2 as D (5 bases). The CDR3 runs to 12 residues. V was cut by 2 bases and J by 7 bases, with 9 bases left in between. Germline V gene data show CDR1 as SGHKS and CDR2 as YYEKEE (reference sequence). CDR3 sequence (DNA): TGTGCCAGCAGCTTCGAGGGAACGACCCAGTACTTC. This sequence encodes CASSFEGTTQYF.

Here the CDR3 DNA reads TGCAGCGTCGATAGCGGGATAAGTGGCTACACCTTC. Translation: CSVDSGISGYTF. V and J are TRBV29-1 and TRBJ1-2; unclear D gene. The CDR3 has 12 residues. The germline V and J ends were trimmed by 6 bases and 7 bases, with 15 bases remaining between them. In germline, CDR1 is SQVTM, CDR2 ANQGSEA.